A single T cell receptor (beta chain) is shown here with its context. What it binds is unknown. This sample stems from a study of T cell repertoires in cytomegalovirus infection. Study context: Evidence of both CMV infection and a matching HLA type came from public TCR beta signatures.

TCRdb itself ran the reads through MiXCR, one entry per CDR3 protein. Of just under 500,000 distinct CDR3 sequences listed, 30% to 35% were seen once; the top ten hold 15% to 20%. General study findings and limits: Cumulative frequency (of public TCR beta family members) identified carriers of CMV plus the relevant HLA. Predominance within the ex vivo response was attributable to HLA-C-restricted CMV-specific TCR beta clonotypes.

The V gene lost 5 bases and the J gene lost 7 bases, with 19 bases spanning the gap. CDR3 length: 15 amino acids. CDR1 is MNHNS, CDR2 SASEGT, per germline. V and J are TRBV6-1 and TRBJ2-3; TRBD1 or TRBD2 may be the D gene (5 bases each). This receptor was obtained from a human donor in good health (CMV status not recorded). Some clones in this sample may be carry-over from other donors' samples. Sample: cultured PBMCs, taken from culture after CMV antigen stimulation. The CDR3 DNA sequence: TGTGCCAGCAGTTACGGGGATCCCCCGGGACATACGCAGTATTTT. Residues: CASSYGDPPGHTQYF.